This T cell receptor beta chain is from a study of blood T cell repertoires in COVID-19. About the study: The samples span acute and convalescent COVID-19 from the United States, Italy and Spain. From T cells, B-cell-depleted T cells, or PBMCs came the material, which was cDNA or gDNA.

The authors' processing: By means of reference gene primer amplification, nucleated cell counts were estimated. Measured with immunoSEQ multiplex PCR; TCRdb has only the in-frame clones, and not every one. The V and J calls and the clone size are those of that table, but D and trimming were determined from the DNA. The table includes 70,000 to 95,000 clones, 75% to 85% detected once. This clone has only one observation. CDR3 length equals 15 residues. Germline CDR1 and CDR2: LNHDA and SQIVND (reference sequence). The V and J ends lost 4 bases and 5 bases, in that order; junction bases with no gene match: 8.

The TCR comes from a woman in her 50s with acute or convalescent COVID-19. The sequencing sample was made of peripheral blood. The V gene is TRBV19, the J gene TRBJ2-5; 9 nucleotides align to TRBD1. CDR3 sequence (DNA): TGTGCCAGTAGTAGCGGGACAGGGCATACGGAGACCCAGTACTTC. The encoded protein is CASSSGTGHTETQYF.